Listed here are 27 T cell receptor beta chains from one sample, sequenced in a study of T-cell memory formation after mild COVID-19. TCRdb recomputed calls from the 5' RACE reads with MiXCR, one row per CDR3 protein. Of some 120,000 distinct CDR3 sequences listed, 15% to 20% are singletons. The sample consisted of PBMCs or a T cell subset sorted from them (not recorded which). The receptors shown here come from a man younger than 35 who had mild COVID-19 (a few samples of this study predate the infection). Cell type and time point are not known.

This clonotype was found a few times. J is TRBJ2-1 and V is TRBV20-1; D remains unclear. The germline V gene has CDR1 DFQATT and CDR2 SNEGSKA (reference sequence). CDR3 length equals 14 residues. Between the trimmed V and J ends, which lost 0 bases and 5 bases, there was a span of 11 bases. In DNA, the CDR3 is TGCAGTGCTAGAGAACAGTCGTTTGACAATGAGCAGTTCTTC. The encoded protein is CSAREQSFDNEQFF.

This clonotype was counted ten times or more. The chain uses TRBV29-1 and TRBJ2-1; D is undetermined. Germline assignment: CDR1 SQVTM and CDR2 ANQGSEA. The CDR3 totals 14 residues. Deletions cut 3 bases from V and 7 bases from J, with 16 bases between. This CDR3 reads CSVEFSAKGNEQFF. CDR3 coding DNA: TGCAGCGTTGAGTTCTCGGCGAAAGGTAATGAGCAGTTCTTC.

This clonotype was found once. V gene TRBV9 combines with J gene TRBJ2-1; 14 nucleotides line up with TRBD2. V dropped 4 bases and J dropped 7; count of bases not matched to a gene: 13. Germline values: CDR1 SGDLS, CDR2 YYNGEE. The CDR3 totals 18 residues. This CDR3 is CASSPGGATSGGENEQFF. Here the CDR3 DNA reads TGTGCCAGCAGCCCCGGGGGGGCGACTAGCGGGGGGGAAAATGAGCAGTTCTTC.

The chain employs TRBV5-1 and TRBJ2-4, with 9 bases fitting TRBD1. V dropped 4 bases and J dropped 3; count of bases not matched to a gene: 5. The CDR3 has 15 amino acids. Germline CDR1 SGHRS, CDR2 YFSETQ. The CDR3 region has the DNA TGCGCCAGCAGCACAGGGGGCGCGGGCAAAAACATTCAGTACTTC. Its translation is CASSTGGAGKNIQYF.

V is TRBV6-5 and J is TRBJ2-7, with 8 bases identical to TRBD1. This CDR3 has 15 residues. V lost 2 bases to trimming and J lost 5 bases; unmatched junction nucleotides: 8. Germline V gives CDR1 MNHEY, CDR2 SVGAGI. As DNA, the CDR3 is TGTGCCAGCAGTTACAGAGGCAGGGGGCTCAACGAGCAGTACTTC. Encoded protein: CASSYRGRGLNEQYF.

This rearrangement joins TRBV7-3 to TRBJ2-7; 10 bases agree with TRBD2. Germline V lookup: CDR1 SGHTA, CDR2 FQGTGA. The CDR3 is 14 amino acids. V shed 2 bases and J 4 bases; nucleotides not matched to a gene: 2. CDR3 in DNA: TGTGCCAGCAGCTTATCTAGCGGGGGTTACGAGCAGTACTTC. This gives the protein CASSLSSGGYEQYF.

This clonotype has a handful of counts. This rearrangement joins TRBV5-1 to TRBJ2-1; D ambiguous. The CDR3 is made up of 13 amino acids. Germline-derived CDR1 and CDR2 are SGHRS and YFSETQ. Trimming stripped 0 bases from V and 5 bases from J, with 6 bases between. The chain's CDR3 is CASSLGLDNEQFF. DNA for the CDR3: TGCGCCAGCAGCTTGGGACTTGACAATGAGCAGTTCTTC.

The chain uses TRBV20-1 and TRBJ2-3; 7 bases align to TRBD2. Germline V CDR1 and CDR2: DFQATT, SNEGSKA (reference sequence). J gave up 2 bases and V 3 bases, and 8 bases lay outside the gene matches. The CDR3 sequence is 15 residues long. The CDR3: CSASPSGTDTDTQYF. CDR3 coding DNA: TGCAGTGCTAGTCCCAGCGGGACCGACACAGATACGCAGTATTTT.

DNA for the CDR3: TGTGCCAGCAGCACCGGGACAAGTTCACCCCTCCACTTT. The encoded protein is CASSTGTSSPLHF. V is TRBV6-2 or TRBV6-3 and J is TRBJ1-6, with D possibly being TRBD1 (6 bases). V shed 6 bases and J shed 9 bases, with 12 bases lying between them. Germline V lookup: CDR1 MNHEY, CDR2 SVGEGT. The CDR3 is made up of 13 amino acids.

This chain joins TRBV3-1 and TRBJ1-2, with 7 bases matching TRBD1. The CDR3 loop spans 16 amino acids. With V trimmed by 2 bases and J by 2 bases, 8 bases remained unmatched. Germline CDR1 is LGHDT and CDR2 is YNNKEL (reference sequence). The CDR3 DNA is TGTGCCAGCAGCCAAATCATGGACAGGATGAACTATGGCTACACCTTC. Protein sequence: CASSQIMDRMNYGYTF.

This clonotype occurred a few times. The gene calls are TRBV9 and TRBJ2-3; D tentatively reads TRBD1 or TRBD2 (5 bases each). The CDR3 has 10 residues. Trimming took 10 bases from V and 4 from J, leaving 7 bases between them. In germline, CDR1 is SGDLS, CDR2 YYNGEE. CDR3 sequence: CAGGADTQYF. Here the CDR3 DNA reads TGTGCCGGGGGTGCAGATACGCAGTATTTT.

The table lists this clonotype with a few counts. The chain has TRBV29-1 and TRBJ2-7; either TRBD1 or TRBD2 may fit D (7 bases each). The CDR3 is 12 amino acids. Deletions cut 6 bases from V and 7 bases from J, with 16 bases between. Germline V gene lookup returns CDR1 SQVTM and CDR2 ANQGSEA. The CDR3 protein is CSVQGGPWEQYF. The CDR3 DNA follows: TGCAGCGTCCAGGGGGGGCCCTGGGAGCAGTACTTC.

V and J are TRBV30 and TRBJ1-1; unclear D gene. The CDR3 extends over 13 amino acids. The V and J ends lost 3 bases and 1 base respectively, with 9 bases between them. Germline V gene sequence: CDR1 GTSNPN, CDR2 SVGIG (reference sequence). The CDR3 nucleotides are TGTGCCTGGAGAGCATCTGGGAACACTGAAGCTTTCTTT. This encodes CAWRASGNTEAFF.

In its sample, this clonotype was seen a few times. The rearrangement links TRBV12-3 or TRBV12-4 to TRBJ2-7, with D maybe TRBD2 (5 bases). Trimming took off 6 bases at V and 3 bases at J, with 12 bases between the two ends. CDR3 length: 13 residues. CDR3 region: CASSPGGVYEQYF. CDR3 coding DNA: TGTGCCAGCAGCCCCGGAGGTGTCTACGAGCAGTACTTC.

This clonotype was observed at least ten times. The genes are TRBV30 and TRBJ2-2; tentative D call: TRBD2 (7 bases). Between the trimmed V and J ends, which lost 3 bases and 3 bases, there was a span of 14 bases. Germline loops: CDR1 GTSNPN, CDR2 SVGIG (reference sequence). The CDR3 is 15 residues long. The CDR3, as DNA: TGTGCCTGGAGACCGGGGGGCCGTTACACCGGGGAGCTGTTTTTT. Translation: CAWRPGGRYTGELFF.

There are a few counts of this clonotype. The CDR3 carries no conserved terminal phenylalanine or tryptophan, so it likely arises from a read error. Because the CDR3's place on the DNA is in doubt, the DNA is left out and the CDR3 is given as listed by TCRdb. This chain uses TRBV7-9 with TRBJ2-3; the DNA was not compared with TRBD2, the D call given in the table. The CDR3 comprises 12 residues, both ends counted. Germline assignment: CDR1 SEHNR and CDR2 FQNEAQ (reference sequence). CDR3 in amino acids: CASSFTQGPPLV.

This rearrangement joins TRBV7-2 to TRBJ1-5; maybe TRBD1 (5 bases). The germline V gene encodes CDR1 SGHTA and CDR2 FQGNSA. V lost 5 bases, J lost 6 bases, and 11 bases lay in between. CDR3 size: 13 residues. CDR3 loop: CASSRQGGQPQHF. The CDR3 DNA follows: TGTGCCAGCAGCCGTCAGGGAGGTCAGCCCCAGCATTTT.

This clonotype showed up many times. The rearrangement uses TRBV7-3 and TRBJ2-2; D gene ambiguous. Germline V CDR1 and CDR2: SGHTA, FQGTGA. V gave up 1 base and J gave up 6 bases, with 9 bases separating them. CDR3 length equals 14 residues. CDR3 DNA sequence: TGTGCCAGCAGCTTAATGGGTAGTCCCGGGGAGCTGTTTTTT. This codes for CASSLMGSPGELFF.

This clonotype was recorded many times. The chain carries TRBV12-3 or TRBV12-4 and TRBJ2-1; 13 bases align to TRBD2. This CDR3 has 17 residues. V lost 6 bases and J lost 1; bases outside the gene matches: 6. The CDR3 loop reads CASSRTSGGESYNEQFF. CDR3 DNA: TGTGCCAGCAGCAGGACTAGCGGGGGCGAATCCTACAATGAGCAGTTCTTC.

The rearrangement uses TRBV28 and TRBJ2-5; no clear D gene. The germline gives CDR1 MDHEN, CDR2 SYDVKM. V gave up 3 bases and J gave up 4 bases, with 6 bases separating them. This CDR3 contains 12 residues. The CDR3 region has the DNA TGTGCCAGCAGTTTTCTGAGAGAGACCCAGTACTTC. The encoded protein is CASSFLRETQYF.

This chain links TRBV7-2 with TRBJ2-3; TRBD2 matches 9 bases. Per germline, CDR1 SGHTA and CDR2 FQGNSA. The V segment lost 5 bases and the J segment 5 bases; nucleotides outside the gene matches: 11. The CDR3 contains 16 residues. CDR3 DNA: TGTGCCAGCAGCCCCACGGCGGGGGGGCCGGTAGATACGCAGTATTTT. Its protein is CASSPTAGGPVDTQYF.

This clonotype appeared a few times. The chain recombines TRBV6-5 with TRBJ1-2; D perhaps matches TRBD1 (5 bases). The germline V gene has CDR1 MNHEY and CDR2 SVGAGI. This CDR3 is 14 amino acids long. With 2 bases removed from V and 4 bases from J, the gap between germline ends came to 11 bases. CDR3 sequence (DNA): TGTGCCAGCAGTTACCGTCCAGGGATCTATGGCTACACCTTC. Translating it yields CASSYRPGIYGYTF.

In this sample, this clonotype turned up a few times. The chain couples TRBV7-2 to TRBJ2-5; D is uncertain. Germline assignment: CDR1 SGHTA and CDR2 FQGNSA. Trimming pared 5 bases from V and 5 bases from J, leaving 15 bases between. The CDR3 totals 14 residues. The CDR3 sequence is CASSPLGTRETQYF. CDR3 bases: TGTGCCAGCAGCCCTCTGGGAACACGGGAGACCCAGTACTTC.

The chain employs TRBV6-5 and TRBJ1-1; tentatively, D is TRBD1 (5 bases). The CDR3 spans 14 residues. Germline V lookup: CDR1 MNHEY, CDR2 SVGAGI. Trimming stripped 5 bases from V and 5 bases from J, with 15 bases between. The CDR3 DNA is TGTGCCAGCAGTATCCGACAGCAGGGAACTGAAGCTTTCTTT. It translates to CASSIRQQGTEAFF.

This clonotype was picked up a small number of times. This chain uses TRBV24-1 with TRBJ2-7; 8 nucleotides match TRBD1. This CDR3 region has 13 residues. The V and J ends lost 8 bases and 4 bases, in that order; junction bases with no gene match: 6. CDR1 and CDR2 from the germline V gene are KGHDR and SFDVKD. The CDR3 coding sequence is TGTGCCACCACGGACAGGGTTATTTACGAGCAGTACTTC. Encoded protein: CATTDRVIYEQYF.

This clonotype has more than one count but fewer than ten. V usage is TRBV15 and J usage is TRBJ2-1; maybe TRBD2 (7 bases). This CDR3 region has 16 residues. V gave up 0 bases and J gave up 6 bases, with 15 bases separating them. Per the germline V gene, CDR1 is LNHNV and CDR2 is YYDKDF (reference sequence). This CDR3 reads CATSRDRGAVINEQFF. DNA for the CDR3: TGTGCCACCAGCAGAGATCGGGGGGCGGTTATCAATGAGCAGTTCTTC.

V usage is TRBV4-2 and J usage is TRBJ1-5, with D maybe TRBD1 (5 bases). This CDR3 spans 16 amino acids. Germline CDR1 is LGHNA and CDR2 is YNFKEQ. V was clipped by 4 bases and J by 5 bases, with 18 bases between them. The CDR3 DNA sequence: TGTGCCAGCAGCCCTAGTTGGGGGACGGGCGATCAGCCCCAGCATTTT. This codes for CASSPSWGTGDQPQHF.